This T cell receptor beta chain was recorded in a study of vaccination effects on CD4 cells after COVID-19. Study results and limitations: Late post-vaccination samples showed marked contraction of infection- and vaccine-induced clones. After vaccination of healthy people, only 1 of 255 vaccine-induced clones cross-reacted with common cold coronaviruses. The study dataset contains few convalescent patients and includes no early post-infection timepoints.

Prior to sequencing, the ViraFEST assay stimulated PBMC with viral peptide pools, which expanded the antigen-specific CD4+ T cells. The culture ran for around 10 days before CD4+ T cells were isolated. The study found no prior SARS-CoV-2 infection in the vaccine recipients, who tested negative for nucleocapsid antibodies. They grew some 1.9 million PBMC in each well, adding 10 IU/ml IL-2 and about 9.5 ug/ml peptides. Generated by immunoSEQ multiplex PCR, the TCRdb table keeps only in-frame clones and is missing some. Here the sample spans tens of thousands of clones, 65% to 85% being singletons. J gave up 6 bases and V 9 bases, and 11 bases lay outside the gene matches. This CDR3 is built from 15 residues. Germline V lookup: CDR1 SGHTA, CDR2 FQGNSA. In the case of this clone: The antigen is unknown.

Sequenced here: CD4+ T cells from PBMCs cultured with HCoV-NL63 spike peptides, sampled before COVID-19 vaccination. V usage is TRBV7-2 and J usage is TRBJ2-1; 10 bases are shared with TRBD2. This receptor was obtained from a human donor who received a COVID-19 vaccine. CDR3 amino acids: CASKKGLAISNEQFF. The DNA for the CDR3 is TGTGCCAGTAAAAAGGGACTAGCGATTTCCAATGAGCAGTTCTTC.